This T cell receptor beta chain was recorded in a study of shared clonotypes between healthy human individuals. Repertoires were generated with immunoSEQ multiplex PCR, while TCRdb's copy carries only in-frame clones and drops some. In the table there are about 1.4 million clones, roughly 95% of which are singletons. Germline V gene data show CDR1 as MNHEY and CDR2 as SVGAGI. The CDR3 has 15 residues. V dropped 7 bases and J dropped 0; count of bases not matched to a gene: 4. The chain combines TRBV6-5 with TRBJ2-3, with 10 positions matching TRBD2. Sample: naive CD4+ T cells sorted from blood. Subset denoted: CD45RA+ positively selected. The TCR was taken from a man aged 25 to 40 in good health. CDR3 region: CASTGTSESTDTQYF. Here the CDR3 DNA reads TGTGCCAGCACAGGGACTAGCGAGAGCACAGATACGCAGTATTTT.